This T cell receptor beta chain was captured in a study of blood T cell repertoires in COVID-19. The V end was cut by 5 bases, the J end by 5 bases, with 14 bases between. This CDR3 is built from 14 residues. Per the germline V gene, CDR1 is SGHTA and CDR2 is FQGTGA. Method: immunoSEQ multiplex PCR; TCRdb's copy keeps in-frame clones and lacks some. This sample carries 140,000 to 150,000 clones, approximately 80% of them seen once, and the ten largest clones take around 3.8%. This chain joins TRBV7-3 and TRBJ2-3, with TRBD2 as a possible D gene (6 bases). The clonotype was recovered from a man between 65 and 79 years old who had recovered from COVID-19. The specimen sequenced was peripheral blood. Here the CDR3 DNA reads TGTGCCAGCAGCCCCCGGGGCGGGGTAGATACGCAGTATTTT. Protein product: CASSPRGGVDTQYF.